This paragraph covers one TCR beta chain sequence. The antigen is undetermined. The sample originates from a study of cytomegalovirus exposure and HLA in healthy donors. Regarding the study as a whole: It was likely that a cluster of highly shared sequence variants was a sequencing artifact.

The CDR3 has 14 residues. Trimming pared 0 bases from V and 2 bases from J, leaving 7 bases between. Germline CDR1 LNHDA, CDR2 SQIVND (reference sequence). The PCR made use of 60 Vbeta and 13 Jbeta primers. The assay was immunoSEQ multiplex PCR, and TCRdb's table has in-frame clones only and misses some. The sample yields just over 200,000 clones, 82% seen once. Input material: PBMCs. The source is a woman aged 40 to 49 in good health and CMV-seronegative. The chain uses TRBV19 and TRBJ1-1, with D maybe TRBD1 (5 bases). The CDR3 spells CASSIEGTNTEAFF. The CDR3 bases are TGTGCCAGTAGTATAGAGGGGACTAACACTGAAGCTTTCTTT.